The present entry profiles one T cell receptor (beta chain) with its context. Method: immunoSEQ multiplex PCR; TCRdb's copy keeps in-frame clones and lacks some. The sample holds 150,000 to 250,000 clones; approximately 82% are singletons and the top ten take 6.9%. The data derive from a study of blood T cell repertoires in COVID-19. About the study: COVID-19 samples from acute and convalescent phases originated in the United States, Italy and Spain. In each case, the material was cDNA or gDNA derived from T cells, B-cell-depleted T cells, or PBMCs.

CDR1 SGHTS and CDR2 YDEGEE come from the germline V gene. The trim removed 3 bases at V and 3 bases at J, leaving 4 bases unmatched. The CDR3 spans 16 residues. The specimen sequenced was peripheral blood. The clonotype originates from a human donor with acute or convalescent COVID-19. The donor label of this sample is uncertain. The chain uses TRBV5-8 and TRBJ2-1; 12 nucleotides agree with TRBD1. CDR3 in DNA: TGTGCCAGCAGCTCCCGGGACAGGGGGCTCTACAATGAGCAGTTCTTC. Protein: CASSSRDRGLYNEQFF.